The 31 T cell receptor beta chains below all came from one sample that was sequenced in a study of T cells in localized non-small cell lung cancer. This table comes from immunoSEQ multiplex PCR, and its TCRdb copy is limited to in-frame clones, with some not included. In the table there are more than 35,000 clones, around 90% of which are singletons. The specimen was peripheral blood, collected before any cancer treatment. The receptor set was obtained from a female donor over 55 with stage I lung adenocarcinoma.

This chain connects TRBV10-1 to TRBJ2-3; TRBD2 agrees at 7 bases. The CDR3 extends over 14 amino acids. The junction had 15 bases not matched to a gene; V was cut back by 7 bases and J by 11 bases. CDR1 is WNHNN, CDR2 SYGVQD, per germline (reference sequence). The CDR3 region has the DNA TGCGCCAGCAATACCGGGACTAACCCGAATGAGCAGTATTTT. This translates into CASNTGTNPNEQYF.

The chain employs TRBV6-5 and TRBJ2-5; 8 bases are a match to TRBD1. Germline CDR1 reads MNHEY; CDR2 reads SVGAGI. J lost 0 bases, V lost 8 bases, and 8 bases had no gene match. The CDR3 sequence is 15 residues long. CDR3 amino acids: CASGNRGEYQETQYF. CDR3 DNA: TGTGCCAGCGGAAACAGGGGGGAGTACCAAGAGACCCAGTACTTC.

The gene calls are TRBV19 and TRBJ1-1; D unresolved. This CDR3 spans 14 amino acids. Germline assignment: CDR1 LNHDA and CDR2 SQIVND (reference sequence). Trimming removed 4 bases at V and 1 base at J, with 10 bases between. The DNA of the CDR3 is TGTGCCAGTAGTACCAAGGCGGGGAACACTGAAGCTTTCTTT. Residues: CASSTKAGNTEAFF.

This chain connects TRBV29-1 to TRBJ1-4, with 7 bases that match TRBD1. Trimming at V came to 3 bases and at J to 4 bases, leaving 2 bases not matched to a gene. This CDR3 is 13 amino acids long. CDR1 and CDR2 (germline): SQVTM, ANQGSEA. CDR3 residues: CSVETGINEKLFF. For the CDR3, the DNA is TGCAGCGTTGAGACAGGGATTAATGAAAAACTGTTTTTT.

The chain uses TRBV27 and TRBJ2-1; TRBD2 matches 11 bases. Per the germline V gene, CDR1 is MNHEY and CDR2 is SMNVEV (reference sequence). This CDR3 is built from 16 residues. The ends lost 3 bases at V and 4 bases at J; junction bases unmatched: 5. CDR3 region: CASSFYSGGGYNEQFF. CDR3 nucleotides: TGTGCCAGCAGTTTTTATAGCGGGGGGGGATACAATGAGCAGTTCTTC.

The chain uses TRBV7-2 and TRBJ2-2; D may match TRBD1 or TRBD2 (5 bases each). CDR1 and CDR2 (germline): SGHTA, FQGNSA. This CDR3 is built from 14 residues. V shed 2 bases and J shed 7 bases, with 11 bases lying between them. CDR3 loop: CASSLTGAGGELFF. CDR3 sequence (DNA): TGTGCCAGCAGCTTAACCGGGGCTGGCGGGGAGCTGTTTTTT.

V usage is TRBV7-2 and J usage is TRBJ1-5; weak D call: TRBD1 (5 bases). The CDR3 consists of 15 residues. Germline CDR1 reads SGHTA; CDR2 reads FQGNSA. V gave up 2 bases and J gave up 6 bases, with 14 bases separating them. CDR3 sequence reads: CASSLSGAEGQPQHF. For the CDR3, the DNA is TGTGCCAGCAGCTTAAGCGGGGCGGAGGGTCAGCCCCAGCATTTT.

The rearrangement joins TRBV28 to TRBJ1-2; 7 nucleotides match TRBD1. V shed 5 bases, J shed 3 bases, and the junction held 3 bases outside the gene matches. CDR1 MDHEN and CDR2 SYDVKM come from the germline V gene. This CDR3 is built from 13 residues. CDR3 region: CASSIGGDYGYTF. In DNA, the CDR3 is TGTGCCAGCAGTATAGGGGGCGACTATGGCTACACCTTC.

This rearrangement joins TRBV6-6 to TRBJ2-2; the D gene is possibly TRBD2 (6 bases). The CDR3 covers 16 residues. CDR1 is MNHNY, CDR2 SVGAGI, per germline (reference sequence). Trimming removed 2 bases from V and 4 bases from J, with 14 bases in between. The CDR3 spells CASSYRGVASTGELFF. The CDR3 DNA reads as TGTGCCAGCAGTTACCGCGGGGTGGCGAGCACCGGGGAGCTGTTTTTT.

This chain joins TRBV6-5 and TRBJ1-1; D perhaps matches TRBD1 (5 bases). The CDR3 is 13 residues long. V was clipped by 1 base and J by 5 bases, with 8 bases between them. Looked up from germline, CDR1 is MNHEY and CDR2 is SVGAGI. CDR3 sequence: CASSYWGETEAFF. The CDR3 DNA reads as TGTGCCAGCAGTTACTGGGGGGAGACTGAAGCTTTCTTT.

In this sample, this clone turned up once. CDR3 DNA: TGTGCCAGCAGCTTATATCTCCCAGCAGAGACCCAGTACTTC. This codes for CASSLYLPAETQYF. The rearrangement joins TRBV7-9 to TRBJ2-5, with D uncertain. This CDR3 has 14 residues. The V gene's germline CDR1 is SEHNR and CDR2 FQNEAQ (reference sequence). Between the trimmed V and J ends, which lost 2 bases and 4 bases, there was a span of 11 bases.

This clone showed up just once. This chain uses TRBV9 with TRBJ1-6, with no clear D. Trimming left V 0 bases short and J 10 bases short, with 11 bases between. This CDR3 spans 14 amino acids. Per the germline V gene, CDR1 is SGDLS and CDR2 is YYNGEE. The CDR3 spells CASSVGQSDSPLHF. DNA of the CDR3: TGTGCCAGCAGCGTAGGCCAGTCCGACTCACCCCTCCACTTT.

This clone was picked up one time. The CDR3 loop is CASSKPGTGGLDYGYTF. In nucleotides, the CDR3 is TGTGCCAGCAGCAAACCCGGGACAGGGGGCTTGGACTATGGCTACACCTTC. This chain links TRBV7-9 with TRBJ1-2, with 12 bases fitting TRBD1. Germline assignment: CDR1 SEHNR and CDR2 FQNEAQ (reference sequence). Losses at the gene ends were 5 bases for V and 3 bases for J; bases not matched to a gene: 10. This CDR3 has 17 residues.

The CDR3 region has the DNA TGTGCCAGCAGCCTGACAGGGGGGGACACCGGGGAGCTGTTTTTT. It codes for CASSLTGGDTGELFF. The V call is TRBV5-5, the J call TRBJ2-2, with 9 bases aligning to TRBD1. Trimming at V came to 4 bases and at J to 3 bases, leaving 4 bases not matched to a gene. CDR1 is SGHKS, CDR2 YYEKEE, per germline (reference sequence). This CDR3 contains 15 residues.

This chain connects TRBV10-2 to TRBJ1-2; TRBD1 aligns across 8 bases. Germline V gene data show CDR1 as WSHSY and CDR2 as SAAADI. This CDR3 contains 16 residues. Losses at the gene ends were 2 bases for V and 7 bases for J; bases not matched to a gene: 12. CDR3 nucleotides: TGCGCCAGCAGTGAGGGGATGGACAGGGTGGCCACTGGCTACACCTTC. It encodes CASSEGMDRVATGYTF.

The J gene is TRBJ1-4, the V gene TRBV7-9; unclear D gene. V lost 3 bases and J 7 bases, leaving 12 bases between the germline ends. The CDR3 loop spans 14 amino acids. Germline V gives CDR1 SEHNR, CDR2 FQNEAQ (reference sequence). CDR3 amino acids: CASSLLANPEKLFF. The DNA of the CDR3 is TGTGCCAGCAGCTTGTTGGCGAATCCTGAAAAACTGTTTTTT. Looking up the rest from reference TRBV7-9 and TRBJ1-4 gives the full variable domain: DTGVSQNPRHKITKRGQNVTFRCDPISEHNRLYWYRQTLGQGPEFLTYFQNEAQLEKSRLLSDRFSAERPKGSFSTLEIQRTEQGDSAMYLCASSLLANPEKLFFGSGTQLSVL.

The V and J genes are TRBV4-1 and TRBJ2-5, with TRBD2 identical over 9 bases. Looked up from germline, CDR1 is MGHRA and CDR2 is YSYEKL. Trimming took 0 bases from V and 5 from J; bases not matched to a gene: 10. The CDR3 is made up of 17 amino acids. DNA for the CDR3: TGCGCCAGCAGCCAAGAATGGAGCGGGGGGTTCGGGGAGACCCAGTACTTC. It codes for CASSQEWSGGFGETQYF.

The V call is TRBV10-3, the J call TRBJ1-1; D not certain. CDR3 length equals 13 residues. The V end was cut by 5 bases, the J end by 4 bases, with 11 bases between. The germline V gene has CDR1 ENHRY and CDR2 SYGVKD. The CDR3 bases are TGTGCCATCAGTCGAGAGGGTTTCACTGAAGCTTTCTTT. This translates into CAISREGFTEAFF.

The rearrangement joins TRBV6-5 to TRBJ2-1; D remains ambiguous. Germline values: CDR1 MNHEY, CDR2 SVGAGI. The V end lost 2 bases, the J end lost 9 bases, and 8 bases lay between the germline ends. The CDR3 covers 12 residues. CDR3 DNA sequence: TGTGCCAGCAGTTACAGGGCAACTGAGCAGTTCTTC. Amino acids: CASSYRATEQFF.

This clone was seen only once. The chain links TRBV2 to TRBJ2-1; D is unresolved. The germline V gene has CDR1 SNHLY and CDR2 FYNNEI. The V and J ends lost 8 bases and 0 bases respectively, with 14 bases between them. This CDR3 has 15 residues. CDR3 amino acids: CASLLSEISYNEQFF. CDR3 sequence (DNA): TGTGCCAGCTTACTTTCAGAAATCTCCTACAATGAGCAGTTCTTC.

This chain uses TRBV7-2 with TRBJ2-7; tentative D call: TRBD2 (6 bases). The V and J ends lost 5 bases and 0 bases respectively, with 14 bases between them. CDR3 length: 15 amino acids. Germline V gene sequence: CDR1 SGHTA, CDR2 FQGNSA. CDR3 in DNA: TGTGCCAGCAGCCCTACCGGCGGGGCCTCCTACGAGCAGTACTTC. Encoded protein: CASSPTGGASYEQYF.

This chain connects TRBV11-2 to TRBJ2-1, with 8 bases that match TRBD1. This CDR3 contains 16 residues. The germline gives CDR1 SGHAT, CDR2 FQNNGV. The V segment lost 3 bases and the J segment 6 bases; nucleotides outside the gene matches: 10. In nucleotides, the CDR3 is TGTGCCAGCAGCTTCTTCAGGGGGCCGTCGGGCAATGAGCAGTTCTTC. Its protein is CASSFFRGPSGNEQFF.

The chain carries TRBV19 and TRBJ2-2; TRBD1 aligns across 7 bases. With V trimmed by 2 bases and J by 5 bases, 14 bases remained unmatched. The germline V gene encodes CDR1 LNHDA and CDR2 SQIVND (reference sequence). This CDR3 is built from 18 residues. CDR3 sequence: CASSIKDRSFPMTGELFF. CDR3 coding DNA: TGTGCCAGTAGTATAAAGGACAGGAGTTTTCCTATGACCGGGGAGCTGTTTTTT.

The genes are TRBV11-3 and TRBJ2-1; weak D call: TRBD2 (5 bases). The germline V gene encodes CDR1 SGHNT and CDR2 YENEEA. The V end was cut by 1 base, the J end by 6 bases, with 16 bases between. The CDR3 consists of 16 residues. This CDR3 is CASSLVGMASVNEQFF. The CDR3, as DNA: TGTGCCAGCAGCTTAGTCGGGATGGCTTCCGTCAATGAGCAGTTCTTC.

The rearrangement uses TRBV6-1 and TRBJ2-5; D unresolved. With 4 bases removed from V and 2 bases from J, the gap between germline ends came to 5 bases. CDR1 and CDR2 from the germline V gene are MNHNS and SASEGT. The CDR3 extends over 12 amino acids. The CDR3, as DNA: TGTGCCAGCAGTGCTTTACAAGAGACCCAGTACTTC. Translating it yields CASSALQETQYF.

The chain carries TRBV28 and TRBJ2-3; TRBD2 agrees at 9 bases. The length of the CDR3 is 14 residues. V gave up 8 bases and J gave up 6 bases; unmatched junction bases: 9. Germline lookup yields CDR1 MDHEN and CDR2 SYDVKM. CDR3 amino acids: CASLPGLASDTQYF. CDR3 nucleotides: TGTGCCAGCCTACCGGGACTAGCATCCGATACGCAGTATTTT.

The chain couples TRBV9 to TRBJ2-3; either TRBD1 or TRBD2 may fit D (7 bases each). The CDR3 spans 16 residues. Germline lookup yields CDR1 SGDLS and CDR2 YYNGEE. V lost 0 bases and J lost 6, with 17 bases in between. The CDR3 is CASSVASGRGWDTQYF. DNA for the CDR3: TGTGCCAGCAGCGTAGCTAGCGGCAGGGGGTGGGATACGCAGTATTTT.

CDR3 loop: CASSPREGERTEAFF. The CDR3 region has the DNA TGTGCCAGCTCACCACGGGAGGGAGAACGCACTGAAGCTTTCTTT. The chain employs TRBV18 and TRBJ1-1; no definite D call. CDR1 KGHSH and CDR2 LQKENI come from the germline V gene. The CDR3 runs 15 residues. The V end lost 1 base, the J end lost 4 bases, and 13 bases lay between the germline ends.

The rearrangement links TRBV27 to TRBJ2-5; 9 bases map to TRBD1. The CDR3 has 15 residues. J gave up 5 bases and V 5 bases, and 9 bases lay outside the gene matches. Germline values: CDR1 MNHEY, CDR2 SMNVEV (reference sequence). CDR3 region: CASSAGTGRQETQYF. In nucleotides, the CDR3 is TGTGCCAGCAGTGCCGGGACAGGGAGGCAGGAGACCCAGTACTTC.

V and J are TRBV19 and TRBJ2-5, with TRBD2 matching over 10 bases. The CDR3 contains 14 residues. Germline-derived CDR1 and CDR2 are LNHDA and SQIVND (reference sequence). V was pared by 10 bases and J by 5 bases, with 10 bases of the junction left unmatched. This CDR3 is CATASGGAGETQYF. The CDR3 region has the DNA TGTGCCACCGCGAGCGGGGGGGCCGGTGAGACCCAGTACTTC.

The CDR3 region has the DNA TGTGCCAGCTCACGGGAGTTCGGGAATGAAAAACTGTTTTTT. Amino acids: CASSREFGNEKLFF. This chain joins TRBV18 and TRBJ1-4; D uncertain. The germline V gene encodes CDR1 KGHSH and CDR2 LQKENI. The CDR3 contains 14 residues. The ends were cut back, 4 bases at V and 5 bases at J, with 11 bases in the middle.